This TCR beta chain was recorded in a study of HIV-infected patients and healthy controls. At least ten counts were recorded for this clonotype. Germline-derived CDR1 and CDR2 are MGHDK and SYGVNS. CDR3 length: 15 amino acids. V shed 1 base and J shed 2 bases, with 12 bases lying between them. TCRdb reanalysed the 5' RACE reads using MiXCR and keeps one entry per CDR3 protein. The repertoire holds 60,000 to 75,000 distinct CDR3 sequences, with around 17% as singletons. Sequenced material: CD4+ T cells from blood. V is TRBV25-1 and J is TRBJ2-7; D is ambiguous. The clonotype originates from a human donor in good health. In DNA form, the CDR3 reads TGTGCCAGCAGTGAATTGGGTAGGGCCCCCTACGAGCAGTACTTC. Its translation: CASSELGRAPYEQYF.